These T cell receptor beta chains were read from a single sample in a study of CD4 T cells in relation to SARS-CoV-2 and coronaviruses. TCRdb keeps only in-frame clones here, not all; method: immunoSEQ multiplex PCR. This table holds tens of thousands of clones, roughly 93% found once. The source material was naive CD4+ T cells from PBMCs. Source of these receptors: a human donor in good health. The CDR3 runs from the conserved cysteine through the conserved F or W. D genes are given only for firm matches. Not all rows give a size; the values are once, few, many and, for expanded clones, a class.

-	TRBV4-1	TRBJ1-5	-	CASSQDAGFVNQPQHF	TGCGCCAGCAGCCAAGATGCGGGTTTCGTGAATCAGCCCCAGCATTTT
-	TRBV27	TRBJ1-1	-	CASSLRWENTEAFF	TGTGCCAGCAGTTTACGCTGGGAGAACACTGAAGCTTTCTTT
-	TRBV11-2	TRBJ1-6	-	CASSLEHRGSPLHF	TGTGCCAGCAGCTTAGAACATAGGGGTTCACCCCTCCACTTT
-	TRBV28	TRBJ1-2	TRBD1	CATEQGGSNYGYTF	TGTGCCACCGAACAGGGGGGTTCTAACTATGGCTACACCTTC
-	TRBV6-2/TRBV6-3	TRBJ1-4	TRBD1	CASSDRQGDEKLFF	TGTGCCAGCAGTGATCGACAGGGGGATGAAAAACTGTTTTTT
-	TRBV6-5	TRBJ2-7	TRBD1	CASSYGQGVREQYF	TGTGCCAGCAGTTACGGGCAGGGGGTGAGGGAGCAGTACTTC
-	TRBV12-2	TRBJ1-2	-	CASRLEVGTGVPLYGYTF	TGTGCAAGTCGCTTAGAGGTTGGGACAGGGGTCCCCCTCTATGGCTACACCTTC
-	TRBV10-3	TRBJ1-5	-	CAISESGNQPQHF	TGTGCCATCAGTGAGTCGGGGAATCAGCCCCAGCATTTT
-	TRBV5-4	TRBJ1-5	-	CASSLNPNSNQPQHF	TGTGCCAGCAGCTTGAATCCGAATAGCAATCAGCCCCAGCATTTT
-	TRBV5-6	TRBJ1-3	-	CASREGLSSGNTIYF	TGTGCCAGCAGGGAGGGACTTTCCTCTGGAAACACCATATATTTT
-	TRBV19	TRBJ1-4	-	CASSRPTGANEKLFF	TGTGCCAGTAGTCGTCCGACAGGTGCTAATGAAAAACTGTTTTTT
-	TRBV28	TRBJ1-1	-	CASSLTRNTEAFF	TGTGCCAGCAGCTTAACACGGAACACTGAAGCTTTCTTT
once	TRBV30	TRBJ2-5	TRBD1	CAATSTIQGLETQYF	TGTGCCGCGACTTCAACCATACAGGGGCTGGAGACCCAGTACTTC
-	TRBV28	TRBJ2-7	TRBD2	CASNPPGTSSYEQYF	TGTGCCAGCAACCCCCCCGGGACTAGCTCCTACGAGCAGTACTTC
-	TRBV7-8	TRBJ1-6	-	CAVQINSYNSPLHF	TGTGCCGTACAGATCAACTCCTATAATTCACCCCTCCACTTT
-	TRBV18	TRBJ1-2	TRBD1	CASSRDRGPGYTF	TGTGCCAGCTCACGGGACAGGGGGCCTGGCTACACCTTC
-	TRBV18	TRBJ2-7	TRBD1	CASSQGQGYEQYF	TGTGCCAGCTCCCAAGGACAGGGCTACGAGCAGTACTTC
-	TRBV5-8	TRBJ2-5	-	CASSRGLQETQYF	TGTGCCAGCAGCCGCGGACTGCAAGAGACCCAGTACTTC
once	TRBV24-1	TRBJ2-5	TRBD1	CATSDPQGAGETQYF	TGTGCCACCAGTGATCCACAGGGGGCGGGGGAGACCCAGTACTTC
-	TRBV3-1/TRBV3-2	TRBJ1-1	-	CASSPDIHTEAFF	TGTGCCAGCAGCCCGGACATACACACTGAAGCTTTCTTT
-	TRBV5-1	TRBJ2-7	-	CASSLVGPQQYF	TGCGCCAGCAGCTTGGTCGGCCCCCAGCAGTACTTC
-	TRBV5-6	TRBJ2-1	TRBD2	CASSFRGSSYNEQFF	TGTGCCAGCAGCTTTCGCGGGAGCTCCTACAATGAGCAGTTCTTC
-	TRBV6-5	TRBJ1-6	-	CASSYSELANSPLHF	TGTGCCAGCAGTTACTCGGAGCTGGCAAATTCACCCCTCCACTTT
-	TRBV6-5	TRBJ1-4	TRBD1	CASRAGTGFNEKLFF	TGTGCCAGCAGGGCCGGGACAGGGTTTAATGAAAAACTGTTTTTT
-	TRBV24-1	TRBJ2-5	-	CATSVDSQETQYF	TGTGCCACCAGCGTGGACAGCCAAGAGACCCAGTACTTC
once	TRBV7-3	TRBJ2-7	-	CASRPGESYEQYF	TGTGCCAGCAGACCGGGGGAATCCTACGAGCAGTACTTC
-	TRBV28	TRBJ2-3	-	CASIADTQYF	TGTGCCAGCATCGCGGATACGCAGTATTTT
-	TRBV5-6	TRBJ2-1	-	CASSLGSGQFF	TGTGCCAGCAGCTTGGGAAGCGGGCAGTTCTTC
-	TRBV6-5	TRBJ2-7	TRBD1	CASSRQGPYEQYF	TGTGCCAGCAGCCGACAGGGACCCTACGAGCAGTACTTC
-	TRBV7-9	TRBJ2-3	TRBD2	CASTPGLAGVKLTDTQYF	TGTGCCAGCACCCCCGGACTAGCGGGAGTAAAGTTAACAGATACGCAGTATTTT
-	TRBV7-3	TRBJ2-1	TRBD1	CASSPGTGDEQFF	TGTGCCAGCAGCCCAGGGACAGGGGATGAGCAGTTCTTC
-	TRBV11-3	TRBJ2-2	-	CASRAGAITGELFF	TGTGCCAGCAGGGCCGGGGCAATCACCGGGGAGCTGTTTTTT
once	TRBV21-1	TRBJ1-5	-	CASSKFGQVCQPQHF	TGTGCCAGCAGCAAATTTGGTCAGGTTTGTCAGCCCCAGCATTTT
-	TRBV28	TRBJ1-2	-	CASSRYGYTF	TGTGCCAGCAGCAGGTATGGCTACACCTTC
once	TRBV9	TRBJ1-5	TRBD1	CASSGTGRDQPQHF	TGTGCCAGCAGCGGGACAGGGCGCGATCAGCCCCAGCATTTT
-	TRBV19	TRBJ2-1	TRBD2	CASRSAGATNEQFF	TGTGCCAGTAGATCAGCGGGGGCAACCAATGAGCAGTTCTTC
-	TRBV7-3	TRBJ2-1	-	CASSLKAVRDEQFF	TGTGCCAGCAGCTTGAAAGCTGTTCGGGATGAGCAGTTCTTC
once	TRBV19	TRBJ2-5	-	CASSPSPGETQYF	TGTGCCAGTAGCCCGAGTCCCGGGGAGACCCAGTACTTC
-	TRBV19	TRBJ2-7	TRBD1	CASSIQGAGSYEQYF	TGTGCCAGTAGTATACAGGGGGCAGGCTCCTACGAGCAGTACTTC
-	TRBV9	TRBJ1-1	-	CASSVTGVFTEAFF	TGTGCCAGCAGCGTTACCGGGGTTTTTACTGAAGCTTTCTTT
-	TRBV27	TRBJ2-1	-	CASSLSTFVNEQFF	TGTGCCAGCAGTTTATCCACCTTTGTCAATGAGCAGTTCTTC
-	TRBV5-1	TRBJ2-7	TRBD1	CASSLWDRRYEQYF	TGCGCCAGCAGCTTGTGGGACAGACGCTACGAGCAGTACTTC
-	TRBV6-5	TRBJ1-5	-	CASSPQEQGYQPQHF	TGTGCCAGCAGCCCCCAAGAACAGGGCTATCAGCCCCAGCATTTT
-	TRBV18	TRBJ2-3	-	CASSPPKVALGTDTQYF	TGTGCCAGCTCACCACCGAAGGTCGCCCTGGGCACAGATACGCAGTATTTT
-	TRBV7-2	TRBJ2-2	TRBD1	CASSSGQGARTGELFF	TGTGCCAGCAGCTCTGGACAGGGGGCAAGGACCGGGGAGCTGTTTTTT
-	TRBV7-5	TRBJ2-6	-	CVRSEFHPETGESGANVLTF	TGTGTCAGAAGCGAGTTTCATCCTGAGACAGGGGAATCTGGGGCCAACGTCCTGACTTTC